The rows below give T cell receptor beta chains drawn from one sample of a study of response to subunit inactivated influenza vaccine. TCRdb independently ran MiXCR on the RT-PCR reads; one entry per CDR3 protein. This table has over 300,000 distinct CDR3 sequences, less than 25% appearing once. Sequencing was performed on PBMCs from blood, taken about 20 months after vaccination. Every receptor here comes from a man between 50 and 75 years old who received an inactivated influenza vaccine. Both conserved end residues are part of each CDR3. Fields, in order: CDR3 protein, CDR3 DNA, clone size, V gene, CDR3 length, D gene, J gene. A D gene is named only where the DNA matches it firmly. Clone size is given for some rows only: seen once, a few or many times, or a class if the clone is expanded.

CDR3aa: CASSLVQGDGYTF
CDR3nt: TGTGCCAGCAGCTTAGTACAGGGTGATGGCTACACCTTC
abundance: many
v_gene: TRBV7-6
len: 13
d_gene: .
j_gene: TRBJ1-2

CDR3aa: CSVLQSYEQYF
CDR3nt: TGCAGCGTTTTACAGAGCTACGAGCAGTACTTC
abundance: .
v_gene: TRBV29-1
len: 11
d_gene: .
j_gene: TRBJ2-7

CDR3aa: CASSLVPGVKTEAFF
CDR3nt: TGTGCCAGCAGCTTAGTTCCAGGGGTAAAAACTGAAGCTTTCTTT
abundance: .
v_gene: TRBV7-2
len: 15
d_gene: .
j_gene: TRBJ1-1

CDR3aa: CSAGPPVSNQPQHF
CDR3nt: TGCAGTGCTGGGCCCCCGGTTAGCAATCAGCCCCAGCATTTT
abundance: .
v_gene: TRBV20-1
len: 14
d_gene: .
j_gene: TRBJ1-5

CDR3aa: CSVRLAGTETQYF
CDR3nt: TGCAGCGTAAGACTAGCCGGGACGGAGACCCAGTACTTC
abundance: few
v_gene: TRBV29-1
len: 13
d_gene: TRBD2
j_gene: TRBJ2-5

CDR3aa: CASRLAADLLYGYTF
CDR3nt: TGTGCCAGCAGACTCGCGGCGGATCTCCTCTATGGCTACACCTTC
abundance: .
v_gene: TRBV6-5
len: 15
d_gene: .
j_gene: TRBJ1-2

CDR3aa: CSATASGTSTDTQYF
CDR3nt: TGCAGTGCCACAGCTAGCGGCACTAGCACAGATACGCAGTATTTT
abundance: .
v_gene: TRBV20-1
len: 15
d_gene: TRBD2
j_gene: TRBJ2-3

CDR3aa: CASSYGERRTEAFF
CDR3nt: TGTGCCAGCAGTTACGGGGAGCGAAGGACTGAAGCTTTCTTT
abundance: .
v_gene: TRBV6-5
len: 14
d_gene: .
j_gene: TRBJ1-1

CDR3aa: CASSFPGGLNTEAFF
CDR3nt: TGTGCCAGCAGTTTCCCCGGGGGCCTGAACACTGAAGCTTTCTTT
abundance: few
v_gene: TRBV28
len: 15
d_gene: .
j_gene: TRBJ1-1

CDR3aa: CASSRTGGIPLHF
CDR3nt: TGTGCCAGCAGCCGGACAGGGGGCATCCCCCTCCACTTT
abundance: few
v_gene: TRBV3-1
len: 13
d_gene: TRBD1
j_gene: TRBJ1-6

CDR3aa: CASSWGQYSNQPQHF
CDR3nt: TGTGCCAGCAGCTGGGGACAATATAGCAATCAGCCCCAGCATTTT
abundance: few
v_gene: TRBV11-2
len: 15
d_gene: .
j_gene: TRBJ1-5

CDR3aa: CASRRAVGNTIYF
CDR3nt: TGTGCCAGCAGGCGGGCTGTTGGAAACACCATATATTTT
abundance: .
v_gene: TRBV2
len: 13
d_gene: .
j_gene: TRBJ1-3

CDR3aa: CSARKRGSYNEQFF
CDR3nt: TGCAGTGCTAGAAAGCGGGGATCGTACAATGAGCAGTTCTTC
abundance: .
v_gene: TRBV20-1
len: 14
d_gene: TRBD2
j_gene: TRBJ2-1

CDR3aa: CASSRHLNYGYTF
CDR3nt: TGTGCCAGCAGTAGACACCTCAACTATGGCTACACCTTC
abundance: .
v_gene: TRBV6-1
len: 13
d_gene: .
j_gene: TRBJ1-2

CDR3aa: CASSLSRGGTFF
CDR3nt: TGTGCCAGCAGTTTAAGCCGAGGGGGGACCTTCTTT
abundance: .
v_gene: TRBV28
len: 12
d_gene: .
j_gene: TRBJ1-1

CDR3aa: CASAQDRLNSPLHF
CDR3nt: TGTGCCAGCGCCCAGGACAGACTCAATTCACCCCTCCACTTT
abundance: .
v_gene: TRBV27
len: 14
d_gene: .
j_gene: TRBJ1-6

CDR3aa: CASRAPEVTEAFF
CDR3nt: TGTGCCAGCAGGGCCCCCGAGGTAACTGAAGCTTTCTTT
abundance: .
v_gene: TRBV6-6
len: 13
d_gene: .
j_gene: TRBJ1-1

CDR3aa: CASSLANRVHEQFF
CDR3nt: TGTGCCAGCAGCTTGGCCAACAGGGTCCATGAGCAGTTCTTC
abundance: few
v_gene: TRBV5-4
len: 14
d_gene: .
j_gene: TRBJ2-1

CDR3aa: CASSFSRNTGELFF
CDR3nt: TGTGCCAGCAGTTTTTCCAGGAACACCGGGGAGCTGTTTTTT
abundance: .
v_gene: TRBV12-3/TRBV12-4
len: 14
d_gene: .
j_gene: TRBJ2-2

CDR3aa: CASSPPDGGNEQFF
CDR3nt: TGTGCCAGCAGCCCCCCGGATGGGGGCAATGAGCAGTTCTTC
abundance: .
v_gene: TRBV5-4
len: 14
d_gene: .
j_gene: TRBJ2-1

CDR3aa: CSARSRTEQETQYF
CDR3nt: TGCAGTGCTAGATCAAGGACGGAACAAGAGACCCAGTACTTC
abundance: .
v_gene: TRBV20-1
len: 14
d_gene: .
j_gene: TRBJ2-5

CDR3aa: CASSLVASGLYEQYF
CDR3nt: TGTGCCAGCAGTTTAGTGGCTAGCGGGTTGTACGAGCAGTACTTC
abundance: .
v_gene: TRBV28
len: 15
d_gene: TRBD2
j_gene: TRBJ2-7

CDR3aa: CASSQDVRKPFLNEKLFF
CDR3nt: TGCGCCAGCAGCCAAGATGTGAGGAAGCCTTTTCTTAATGAAAAACTGTTTTTT
abundance: few
v_gene: TRBV4-3
len: 18
d_gene: .
j_gene: TRBJ1-4

CDR3aa: CASTISGTNEQFF
CDR3nt: TGTGCCAGCACCATCAGTGGGACCAATGAGCAGTTCTTC
abundance: .
v_gene: TRBV12-3/TRBV12-4
len: 13
d_gene: .
j_gene: TRBJ2-1

CDR3aa: CASSQDPQTEQYF
CDR3nt: TGCGCCAGCAGCCAAGATCCCCAGACCGAGCAGTACTTC
abundance: many
v_gene: TRBV4-3
len: 13
d_gene: .
j_gene: TRBJ2-7

CDR3aa: CASSPRAGPTNEKLFF
CDR3nt: TGTGCCAGCAGCCCTCGGGCGGGACCAACTAATGAAAAACTGTTTTTT
abundance: few
v_gene: TRBV9
len: 16
d_gene: .
j_gene: TRBJ1-4

CDR3aa: CSAKTGSSYEQYF
CDR3nt: TGCAGTGCAAAGACAGGGAGCTCCTACGAGCAGTACTTC
abundance: .
v_gene: TRBV20-1
len: 13
d_gene: TRBD1
j_gene: TRBJ2-7

CDR3aa: CASSQDVAGKTTNEKLFF
CDR3nt: TGTGCCAGCAGCCAAGATGTGGCAGGCAAAACAACTAATGAAAAACTGTTTTTT
abundance: few
v_gene: TRBV4-2
len: 18
d_gene: .
j_gene: TRBJ1-4

CDR3aa: CASSLAPGYSNQPQHF
CDR3nt: TGTGCCAGCAGCTTAGCGCCGGGATATAGCAATCAGCCCCAGCATTTT
abundance: few
v_gene: TRBV7-2
len: 16
d_gene: .
j_gene: TRBJ1-5

CDR3aa: CASRITGGGYTF
CDR3nt: TGTGCCAGCAGAATTACAGGGGGAGGCTACACCTTC
abundance: many
v_gene: TRBV12-3/TRBV12-4
len: 12
d_gene: TRBD1
j_gene: TRBJ1-2

CDR3aa: CASSPWGVFQGPGGTEAFF
CDR3nt: TGTGCCAGCAGCCCGTGGGGTGTCTTTCAGGGGCCGGGGGGCACTGAAGCTTTCTTT
abundance: many
v_gene: TRBV11-2
len: 19
d_gene: .
j_gene: TRBJ1-1

CDR3aa: CASSSGTSAYNEQFF
CDR3nt: TGTGCCAGCAGTTCCGGGACTTCGGCCTACAATGAGCAGTTCTTC
abundance: .
v_gene: TRBV6-5
len: 15
d_gene: .
j_gene: TRBJ2-1

CDR3aa: CASSQSALLYF
CDR3nt: TGTGCCAGCAGCCAAAGTGCGTTACTGTACTTC
abundance: .
v_gene: TRBV3-1
len: 11
d_gene: .
j_gene: TRBJ2-7

CDR3aa: CASSLMGLGGYNEQFF
CDR3nt: TGCGCCAGCAGCTTGATGGGACTTGGCGGGTACAATGAGCAGTTCTTC
abundance: .
v_gene: TRBV5-1
len: 16
d_gene: .
j_gene: TRBJ2-1

CDR3aa: CASSDRAEGGYTF
CDR3nt: TGTGCCAGCAGCGACAGGGCCGAAGGTGGCTACACCTTC
abundance: .
v_gene: TRBV2
len: 13
d_gene: TRBD1
j_gene: TRBJ1-2

CDR3aa: CASSRSTLSMNTEAFF
CDR3nt: TGTGCCAGCAGTCGAAGTACCCTCAGCATGAACACTGAAGCTTTCTTT
abundance: few
v_gene: TRBV12-3/TRBV12-4
len: 16
d_gene: .
j_gene: TRBJ1-1